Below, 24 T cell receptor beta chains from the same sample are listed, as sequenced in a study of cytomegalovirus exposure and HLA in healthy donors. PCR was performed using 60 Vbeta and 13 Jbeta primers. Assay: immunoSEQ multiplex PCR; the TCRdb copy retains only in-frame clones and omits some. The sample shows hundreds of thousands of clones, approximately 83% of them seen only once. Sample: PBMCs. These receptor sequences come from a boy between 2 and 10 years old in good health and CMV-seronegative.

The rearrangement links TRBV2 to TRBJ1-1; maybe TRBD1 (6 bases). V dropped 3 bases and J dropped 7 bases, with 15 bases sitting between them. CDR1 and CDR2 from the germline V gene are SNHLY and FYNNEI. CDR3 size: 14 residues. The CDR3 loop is CASSEAGASIEAFF. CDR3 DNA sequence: TGTGCCAGCAGTGAGGCAGGGGCAAGTATTGAAGCTTTCTTT.

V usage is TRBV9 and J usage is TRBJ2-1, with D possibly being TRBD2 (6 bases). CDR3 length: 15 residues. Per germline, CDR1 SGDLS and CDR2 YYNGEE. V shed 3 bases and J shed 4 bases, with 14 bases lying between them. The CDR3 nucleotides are TGTGCCAGCAGCGAGGGGTTGGGGGGATACAATGAGCAGTTCTTC. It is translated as CASSEGLGGYNEQFF.

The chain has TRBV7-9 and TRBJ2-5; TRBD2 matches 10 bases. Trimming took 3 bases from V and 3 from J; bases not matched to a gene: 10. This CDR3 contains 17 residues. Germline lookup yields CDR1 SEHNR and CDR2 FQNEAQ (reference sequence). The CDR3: CASSFGPSGRWEETQYF. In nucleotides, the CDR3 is TGTGCCAGCAGCTTTGGGCCTAGCGGGAGATGGGAAGAGACCCAGTACTTC.

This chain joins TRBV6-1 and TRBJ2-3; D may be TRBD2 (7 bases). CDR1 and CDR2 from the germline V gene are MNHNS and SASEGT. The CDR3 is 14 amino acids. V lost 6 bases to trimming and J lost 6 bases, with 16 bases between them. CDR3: CASRGGGASDTQYF. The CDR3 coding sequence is TGTGCCAGCAGAGGAGGGGGGGCCTCGGATACGCAGTATTTT.

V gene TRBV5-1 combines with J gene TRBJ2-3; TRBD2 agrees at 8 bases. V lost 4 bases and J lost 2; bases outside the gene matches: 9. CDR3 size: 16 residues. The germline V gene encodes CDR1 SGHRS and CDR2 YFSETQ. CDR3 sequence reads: CASSQRTSSDTDTQYF. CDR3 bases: TGCGCCAGCAGCCAGAGGACTAGCTCCGACACAGATACGCAGTATTTT.

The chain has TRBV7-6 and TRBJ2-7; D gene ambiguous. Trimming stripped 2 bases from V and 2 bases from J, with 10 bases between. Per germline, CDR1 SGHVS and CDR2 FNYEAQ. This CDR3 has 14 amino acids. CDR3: CASSLNRGTYEQYF. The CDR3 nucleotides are TGTGCCAGCAGCTTAAATCGCGGTACCTACGAGCAGTACTTC.

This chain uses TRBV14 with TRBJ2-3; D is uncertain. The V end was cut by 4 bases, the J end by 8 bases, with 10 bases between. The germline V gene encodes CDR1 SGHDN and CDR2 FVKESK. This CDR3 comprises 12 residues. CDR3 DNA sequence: TGTGCCAGCAGCCCCTGGAGTGGTACGCAGTATTTT. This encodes CASSPWSGTQYF.

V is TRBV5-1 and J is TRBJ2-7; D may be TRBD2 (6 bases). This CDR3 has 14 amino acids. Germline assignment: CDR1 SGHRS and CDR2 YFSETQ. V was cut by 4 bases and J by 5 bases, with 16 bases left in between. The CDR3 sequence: CASSPTGGLNEQYF. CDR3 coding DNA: TGCGCCAGCAGCCCAACCGGGGGTTTAAACGAGCAGTACTTC.

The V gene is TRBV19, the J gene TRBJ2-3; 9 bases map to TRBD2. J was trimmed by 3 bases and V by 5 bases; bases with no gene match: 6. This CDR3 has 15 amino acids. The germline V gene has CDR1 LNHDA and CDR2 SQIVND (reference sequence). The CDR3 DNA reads TGTGCCAGTAGTTGGACTAGCGTTCGGACAGATACGCAGTATTTT. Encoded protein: CASSWTSVRTDTQYF.

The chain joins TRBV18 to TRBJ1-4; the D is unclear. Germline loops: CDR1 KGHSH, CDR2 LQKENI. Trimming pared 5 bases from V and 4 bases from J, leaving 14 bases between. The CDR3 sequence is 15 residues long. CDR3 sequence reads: CASSAASEDNEKLFF. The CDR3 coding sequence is TGTGCCAGCTCAGCAGCCAGCGAGGATAATGAAAAACTGTTTTTT.

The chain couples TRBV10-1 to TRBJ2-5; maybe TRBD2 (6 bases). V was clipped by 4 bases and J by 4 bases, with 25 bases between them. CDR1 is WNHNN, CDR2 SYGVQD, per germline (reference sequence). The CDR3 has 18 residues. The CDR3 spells CASSGTSLLSLGGETQYF. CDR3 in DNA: TGCGCCAGCAGTGGTACTAGCCTGTTGTCGCTTGGTGGAGAGACCCAGTACTTC.

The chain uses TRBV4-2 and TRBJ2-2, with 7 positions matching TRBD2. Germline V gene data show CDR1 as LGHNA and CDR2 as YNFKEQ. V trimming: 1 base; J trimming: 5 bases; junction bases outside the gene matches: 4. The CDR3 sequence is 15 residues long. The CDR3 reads CASSQVEGGTGELFF. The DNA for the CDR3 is TGTGCCAGCAGCCAAGTCGAGGGAGGGACCGGGGAGCTGTTTTTT.

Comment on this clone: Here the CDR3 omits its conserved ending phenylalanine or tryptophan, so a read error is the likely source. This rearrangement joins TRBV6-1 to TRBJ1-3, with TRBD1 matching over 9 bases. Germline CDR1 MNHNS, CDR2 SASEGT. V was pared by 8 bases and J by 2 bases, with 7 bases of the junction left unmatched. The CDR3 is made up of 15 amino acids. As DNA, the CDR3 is TGTGCCAGCCCCGGGACAGGGACCCCTGGAAACACCATATATCTT. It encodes CASPGTGTPGNTIYL.

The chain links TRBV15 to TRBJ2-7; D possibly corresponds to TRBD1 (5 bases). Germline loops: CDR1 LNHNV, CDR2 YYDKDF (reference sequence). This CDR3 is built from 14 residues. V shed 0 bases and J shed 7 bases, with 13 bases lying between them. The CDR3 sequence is CATSRESRAREQYF. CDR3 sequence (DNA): TGTGCCACCAGCAGAGAATCCAGGGCGAGAGAGCAGTACTTC.

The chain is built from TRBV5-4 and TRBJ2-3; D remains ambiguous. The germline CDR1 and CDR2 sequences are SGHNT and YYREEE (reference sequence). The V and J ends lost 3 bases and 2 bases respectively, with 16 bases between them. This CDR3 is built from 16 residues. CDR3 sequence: CASSSTIEKSTDTQYF. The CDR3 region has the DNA TGTGCCAGCAGCTCAACTATAGAGAAGTCCACAGATACGCAGTATTTT.

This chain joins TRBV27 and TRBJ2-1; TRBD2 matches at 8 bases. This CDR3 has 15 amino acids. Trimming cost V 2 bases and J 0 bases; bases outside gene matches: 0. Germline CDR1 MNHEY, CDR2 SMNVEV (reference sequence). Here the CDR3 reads CASSLGTSSYNEQFF. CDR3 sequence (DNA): TGTGCCAGCAGTTTAGGGACTAGCTCCTACAATGAGCAGTTCTTC.

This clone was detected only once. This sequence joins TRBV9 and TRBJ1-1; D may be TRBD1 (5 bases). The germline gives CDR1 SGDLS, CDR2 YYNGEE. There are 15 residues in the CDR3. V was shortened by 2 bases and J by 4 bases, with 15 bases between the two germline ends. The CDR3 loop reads CASSVVWGGSTEAFF. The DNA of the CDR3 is TGTGCCAGCAGCGTTGTGTGGGGGGGGAGCACTGAAGCTTTCTTT.

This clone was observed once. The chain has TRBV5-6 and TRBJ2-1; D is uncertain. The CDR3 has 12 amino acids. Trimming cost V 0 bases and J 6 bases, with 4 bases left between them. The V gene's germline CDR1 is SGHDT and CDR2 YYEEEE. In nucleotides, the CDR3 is TGTGCCAGCAGCTTGGACGGCAATGAGCAGTTCTTC. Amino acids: CASSLDGNEQFF.

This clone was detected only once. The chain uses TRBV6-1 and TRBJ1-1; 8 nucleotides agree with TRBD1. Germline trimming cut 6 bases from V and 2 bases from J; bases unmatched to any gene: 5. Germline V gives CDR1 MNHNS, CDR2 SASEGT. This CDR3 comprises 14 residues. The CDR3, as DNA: TGTGCCAGCAGGAGGGACAGGACTAACACTGAAGCTTTCTTT. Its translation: CASRRDRTNTEAFF.

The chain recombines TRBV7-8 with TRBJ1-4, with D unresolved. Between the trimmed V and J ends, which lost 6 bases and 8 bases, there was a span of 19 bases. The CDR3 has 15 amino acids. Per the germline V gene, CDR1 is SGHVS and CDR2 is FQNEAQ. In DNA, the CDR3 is TGTGCCAGCAGTCCCCGTACCACCCGGGAGGAAAAACTGTTTTTT. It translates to CASSPRTTREEKLFF.

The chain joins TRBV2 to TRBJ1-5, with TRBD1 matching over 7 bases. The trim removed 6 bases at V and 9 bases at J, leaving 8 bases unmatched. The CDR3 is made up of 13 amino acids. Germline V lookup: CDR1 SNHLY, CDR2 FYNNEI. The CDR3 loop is CASSQGEIWPQHF. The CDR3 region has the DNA TGTGCCAGCAGCCAGGGGGAGATTTGGCCCCAGCATTTT.

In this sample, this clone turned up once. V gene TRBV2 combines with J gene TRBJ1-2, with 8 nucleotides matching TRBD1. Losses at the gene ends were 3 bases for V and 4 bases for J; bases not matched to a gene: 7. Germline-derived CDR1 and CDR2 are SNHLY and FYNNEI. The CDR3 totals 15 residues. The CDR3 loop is CASSDSGQDFYGYTF. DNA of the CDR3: TGTGCCAGCAGTGATTCGGGACAGGACTTCTATGGCTACACCTTC.

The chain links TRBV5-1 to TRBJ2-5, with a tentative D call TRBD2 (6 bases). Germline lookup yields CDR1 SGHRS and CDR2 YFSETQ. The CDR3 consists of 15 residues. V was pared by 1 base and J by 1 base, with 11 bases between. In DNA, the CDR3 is TGCGCCAGCAGCTTGTTCCCCGGGAGCCAAGAGACCCAGTACTTC. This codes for CASSLFPGSQETQYF. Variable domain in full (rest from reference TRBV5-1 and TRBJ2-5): KAGVTQTPRYLIKTRGQQVTLSCSPISGHRSVSWYQQTPGQGLQFLFEYFSETQRNKGNFPGRFSGRQFSNSRSEMNVSTLELGDSALYLCASSLFPGSQETQYFGPGTRLLVL.

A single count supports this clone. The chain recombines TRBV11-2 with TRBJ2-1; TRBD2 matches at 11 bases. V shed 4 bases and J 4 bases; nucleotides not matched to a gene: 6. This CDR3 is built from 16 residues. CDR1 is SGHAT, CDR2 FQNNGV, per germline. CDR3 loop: CASSSSGTSGYNEQFF. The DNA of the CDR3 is TGTGCCAGCAGCTCGTCCGGGACTAGCGGATACAATGAGCAGTTCTTC.